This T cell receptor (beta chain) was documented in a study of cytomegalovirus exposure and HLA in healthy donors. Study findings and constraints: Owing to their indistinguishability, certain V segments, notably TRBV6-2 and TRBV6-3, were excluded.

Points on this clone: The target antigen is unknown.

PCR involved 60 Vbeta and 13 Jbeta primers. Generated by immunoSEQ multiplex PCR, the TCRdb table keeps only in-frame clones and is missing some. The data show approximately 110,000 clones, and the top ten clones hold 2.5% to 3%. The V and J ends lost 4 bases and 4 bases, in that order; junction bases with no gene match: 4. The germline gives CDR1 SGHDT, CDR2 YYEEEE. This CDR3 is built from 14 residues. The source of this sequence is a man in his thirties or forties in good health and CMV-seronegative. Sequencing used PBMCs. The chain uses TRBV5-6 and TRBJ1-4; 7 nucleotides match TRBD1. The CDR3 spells CASSPGTDNEKLFF. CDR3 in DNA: TGTGCCAGCAGCCCCGGGACAGATAATGAAAAACTGTTTTTT.